The 15 T cell receptor beta chains reported below all come from one sample, sequenced in a study of OX40 agonist ivuxolimab in advanced cancers. Assay: immunoSEQ multiplex PCR; the TCRdb copy retains only in-frame clones and omits some. This repertoire shows fewer than 90,000 clones, 80% to 90% found once; its top ten account for 1.1%. This specimen was CD4+ or CD8+ T cells sorted from blood, taken in a trial of the OX40 agonist ivuxolimab. The receptor set was obtained from an adult with an advanced solid tumor such as melanoma, head and neck, liver or kidney cancer.

This sequence joins TRBV2 and TRBJ2-6; D could derive from TRBD1 or TRBD2 (5 bases each). There are 18 residues in the CDR3. Germline values: CDR1 SNHLY, CDR2 FYNNEI. V was shortened by 6 bases and J by 1 base, with 19 bases between the two germline ends. The CDR3 sequence: CASRGQGRVTSGANVLTF. The CDR3 bases are TGTGCCAGCAGGGGGCAGGGACGAGTCACTTCTGGGGCCAACGTCCTGACTTTC.

This rearrangement joins TRBV5-5 to TRBJ1-4, with a possible D match to TRBD1 (6 bases). Trimming took off 7 bases at V and 4 bases at J, with 14 bases between the two ends. Germline V gives CDR1 SGHKS, CDR2 YYEKEE (reference sequence). This CDR3 is built from 14 residues. CDR3 amino acids: CASDTGDINEKLFF. The CDR3 nucleotides read TGTGCCAGCGACACGGGGGACATTAATGAAAAACTGTTTTTT.

This clone has just one count. The chain uses TRBV28 and TRBJ2-3; 10 bases are a match to TRBD1. Germline values: CDR1 MDHEN, CDR2 SYDVKM. V was pared by 3 bases and J by 5 bases, with 5 bases of the junction left unmatched. The CDR3 totals 15 residues. CDR3 protein: CASSFDRGPGDTQYF. CDR3 nucleotides: TGTGCCAGCAGTTTCGACAGGGGGCCTGGAGATACGCAGTATTTT.

This clone was counted a few times. The V gene is TRBV18, the J gene TRBJ2-7; either TRBD1 or TRBD2 may fit D (6 bases each). Germline V gene sequence: CDR1 KGHSH, CDR2 LQKENI. The CDR3 extends over 14 amino acids. V lost 3 bases to trimming and J lost 3 bases, with 12 bases between them. Written as DNA, the CDR3 is TGTGCCAGCTCACCTGGTGGGGGGCACTACGAGCAGTACTTC. As protein: CASSPGGGHYEQYF. Full variable domain (rest looked up from reference TRBV18 and TRBJ2-7): NAGVMQNPRHLVRRRGQEARLRCSPMKGHSHVYWYRQLPEEGLKFMVYLQKENIIDESGMPKERFSAEFPKEGPSILRIQQVVRGDSAAYFCASSPGGGHYEQYFGPGTRLTVT.

The rearrangement uses TRBV6-5 and TRBJ2-7; D assignment may be TRBD1 or TRBD2 (5 bases each). The CDR3 is made up of 14 amino acids. Germline loops: CDR1 MNHEY, CDR2 SVGAGI. V dropped 7 bases and J dropped 2 bases, with 15 bases sitting between them. The CDR3 reads CASTKGTGTYEQYF. In DNA, the CDR3 is TGTGCCAGCACTAAGGGGACGGGGACCTACGAGCAGTACTTC.

The V gene is TRBV7-2, the J gene TRBJ2-5, with TRBD1 matching over 10 bases. Trimming at V came to 5 bases and at J to 4 bases, leaving 4 bases not matched to a gene. Germline assignment: CDR1 SGHTA and CDR2 FQGNSA. The CDR3 extends over 14 amino acids. CDR3 sequence (DNA): TGTGCCAGCAGCCCGACAGGGGGCGCAGAGACCCAGTACTTC. Translating it yields CASSPTGGAETQYF.

J is TRBJ1-5 and V is TRBV19; D is uncertain. This CDR3 has 13 amino acids. CDR1 is LNHDA, CDR2 SQIVND, per germline (reference sequence). The V and J ends lost 9 bases and 6 bases respectively, with 15 bases between them. The CDR3 sequence is CASLSNLGQPQHF. CDR3 bases: TGTGCCAGCCTCAGTAACCTAGGTCAGCCCCAGCATTTT. The full variable domain, with the rest looked up from reference TRBV19 and TRBJ1-5, is DGGITQSPKYLFRKEGQNVTLSCEQNLNHDAMYWYRQDPGQGLRLIYYSQIVNDFQKGDIAEGYSVSREKKESFPLTVTSAQKNPTAFYLCASLSNLGQPQHFGDGTRLSIL.

The chain recombines TRBV12-5 with TRBJ2-3, with D perhaps assigned TRBD1 or TRBD2 (7 bases each). The CDR3 is 17 amino acids. Germline V gene lookup returns CDR1 LGHNT and CDR2 FRNRAP. Between the trimmed V and J ends, which lost 7 bases and 5 bases, there was a span of 25 bases. The CDR3 spells CASAPVLGAGGEDTQYF. DNA for the CDR3: TGTGCTAGTGCCCCAGTCCTAGGGGCAGGGGGGGAAGATACGCAGTATTTT.

The V and J genes are TRBV5-1 and TRBJ1-3; no reliable D call. The CDR3 has 14 residues. Germline V gene lookup returns CDR1 SGHRS and CDR2 YFSETQ. The V and J ends lost 0 bases and 4 bases respectively, with 8 bases between them. Here the CDR3 DNA reads TGCGCCAGCAGCTTGGCCCCAGAGGGAAACACCATATATTTT. This sequence encodes CASSLAPEGNTIYF.

This chain uses TRBV6-6 with TRBJ1-2; perhaps TRBD1 as D (6 bases). This CDR3 spans 13 amino acids. The germline V and J ends were trimmed by 9 bases and 0 bases, with 11 bases remaining between them. CDR1 MNHNY and CDR2 SVGAGI come from the germline V gene (reference sequence). This CDR3 is CASSGTPNYGYTF. Written as DNA, the CDR3 is TGTGCCAGTTCAGGGACACCTAACTATGGCTACACCTTC.

Only a few counts were recorded for this clone. V usage is TRBV29-1 and J usage is TRBJ2-3; 8 nucleotides match TRBD2. CDR3 length equals 14 residues. V trimming: 2 bases; J trimming: 5 bases; junction bases outside the gene matches: 6. Per the germline V gene, CDR1 is SQVTM and CDR2 is ANQGSEA. The CDR3 nucleotides are TGCAGCGTTGAAAGTAGCGGGGCTGTAGATACGCAGTATTTT. It translates to CSVESSGAVDTQYF.

This clone is a singleton in its sample. V is TRBV21-1 and J is TRBJ2-5; the D segment call TRBD1 is taken from the table without a DNA check. TRBV21-1 has pseudogene status. The CDR3 has 20 residues. This CDR3 reads CASSKERWGSGRSHGETQYF. The CDR3, as DNA: TGTGCCAGCAGCAAAGAGAGGTGGGGCTCCGGGCGGTCACACGGGGAGACCCAGTACTTC.

The chain carries TRBV10-1 and TRBJ2-1; the match to TRBD2 covers 11 bases. J was trimmed by 2 bases and V by 2 bases; bases with no gene match: 8. The CDR3 loop spans 18 amino acids. Germline CDR1 WNHNN, CDR2 SYGVQD (reference sequence). CDR3 sequence (DNA): TGCGCCAGCAGTGAGAGCCTAGCGGGGGGTTATACCTACAATGAGCAGTTCTTC. Protein: CASSESLAGGYTYNEQFF.

The CDR3 nucleotides are TGCGCCAGCAGTGATAGAATCCCCGCGGAGCAGTACTTC. Translating it yields CASSDRIPAEQYF. The chain joins TRBV10-1 to TRBJ2-7; D remains ambiguous. The CDR3 spans 13 residues. The V end was cut by 3 bases, the J end by 7 bases, with 13 bases between. In germline, CDR1 is WNHNN, CDR2 SYGVQD (reference sequence).

As concerns this clone: Germline is not matched at one junction end, which may reflect a read error. This chain joins TRBV5-1 and TRBJ2-3; 12 bases line up with TRBD2. Germline V CDR1 and CDR2: SGHRS, YFSETQ. The CDR3 sequence is 14 residues long. The CDR3 DNA reads as TGCGCCAGCAGCCAGGATGGGGAGCGGACTAGCGGGGACTTT. It codes for CASSQDGERTSGDF.